Each of the 9 T cell receptor beta chains below was sequenced from the same sample in a study of T cell changes during pregnancy in multiple sclerosis. TCRdb's copy holds only in-frame clones and misses some; the assay was immunoSEQ multiplex PCR. The sample carries about 67,000 clones, roughly nine tenths recorded once. Sample: peripheral blood, taken in the first trimester of pregnancy. The receptors here all came from a female donor with multiple sclerosis, enrolled in a pregnancy study.

The genes are TRBV5-6 and TRBJ1-1; D unresolved. Per the germline V gene, CDR1 is SGHDT and CDR2 is YYEEEE. CDR3 length equals 13 residues. With 2 bases removed from V and 4 bases from J, the gap between germline ends came to 9 bases. The chain's CDR3 is CASSFRSGTEAFF. The CDR3 DNA reads as TGTGCCAGCAGCTTTCGTTCCGGCACTGAAGCTTTCTTT.

The chain couples TRBV30 to TRBJ1-4; tentatively, D is TRBD1 (6 bases). The CDR3 extends over 16 amino acids. V lost 0 bases, J lost 3 bases, and 14 bases lay in between. Germline-derived CDR1 and CDR2 are GTSNPN and SVGIG (reference sequence). CDR3 sequence: CAWSVGQSGANEKLFF. In DNA, the CDR3 is TGTGCCTGGAGTGTTGGACAGAGTGGGGCTAATGAAAAACTGTTTTTT.

The chain recombines TRBV6-1 with TRBJ1-5; D not resolved. V was trimmed by 1 base and J by 3 bases, leaving 13 bases between them. Germline V gene data show CDR1 as MNHNS and CDR2 as SASEGT. This CDR3 contains 16 residues. CDR3 residues: CASSEGAGWVNQPQHF. CDR3 in DNA: TGTGCCAGCAGTGAAGGGGCGGGATGGGTCAATCAGCCCCAGCATTTT.

This clone has just one count. The gene calls are TRBV30 and TRBJ1-2; 8 bases are shared with TRBD1. The CDR3 length is 13 residues. Germline CDR1 reads GTSNPN; CDR2 reads SVGIG (reference sequence). Losses at the gene ends were 8 bases for V and 4 bases for J; bases not matched to a gene: 9. The CDR3 DNA is TGTGCCAATAACAGGGGGGTTAGCTATGGCTACACCTTC. This translates into CANNRGVSYGYTF.

The V call is TRBV5-1, the J call TRBJ1-1; weak D call: TRBD1 (5 bases). Per the germline V gene, CDR1 is SGHRS and CDR2 is YFSETQ. There are 15 residues in the CDR3. Trimming took off 1 base at V and 0 bases at J, with 10 bases between the two ends. The CDR3 spells CASSLRGTMNTEAFF. CDR3 nucleotide sequence: TGCGCCAGCAGCTTGCGGGGGACGATGAACACTGAAGCTTTCTTT.

V gene TRBV4-2 combines with J gene TRBJ2-2; the match to TRBD2 covers 14 bases. J lost 3 bases, V lost 4 bases, and 4 bases had no gene match. CDR1 is LGHNA and CDR2 is YNFKEQ in the germline V gene. CDR3 length: 17 amino acids. The CDR3: CASSRGLAGAYTGELFF. CDR3 nucleotide sequence: TGTGCCAGCAGCCGGGGACTAGCGGGGGCCTACACCGGGGAGCTGTTTTTT.

V and J are TRBV7-2 and TRBJ1-2, with TRBD1 as a possible D gene (5 bases). In germline, CDR1 is SGHTA, CDR2 FQGNSA. The V end was cut by 8 bases, the J end by 10 bases, with 14 bases between. The CDR3 is 11 residues long. CDR3 nucleotides: TGTGCCAGCGGTCTTGACAGAGACTACACCTTC. This translates into CASGLDRDYTF.

The chain is built from TRBV6-1 and TRBJ2-2; the D is unclear. CDR3 length: 14 residues. Germline V gene data show CDR1 as MNHNS and CDR2 as SASEGT. With 3 bases removed from V and 5 bases from J, the gap between germline ends came to 10 bases. CDR3 region: CASSDNLETGELFF. In DNA form, the CDR3 reads TGTGCCAGCAGTGATAACCTGGAGACCGGGGAGCTGTTTTTT.

This clone was recorded a few times. The V call is TRBV27, the J call TRBJ1-1, with D maybe TRBD1 (5 bases). Germline V CDR1 and CDR2: MNHEY, SMNVEV (reference sequence). There are 13 residues in the CDR3. Trimming stripped 7 bases from V and 2 bases from J, with 11 bases between. CDR3 coding DNA: TGTGCCAGCAACGACAGACTCAACACTGAAGCTTTCTTT. Amino acid sequence: CASNDRLNTEAFF.